The source of this T cell receptor beta chain is a study of T cell repertoires in cytomegalovirus infection. TCRdb re-derived calls from the reads in MiXCR, one entry per CDR3 protein. Among approximately 700,000 distinct CDR3 sequences listed, 35% were seen once. In its sample, this clonotype was seen a few times. Its specificity is unknown. J lost 5 bases, V lost 2 bases, and 4 bases had no gene match. The germline gives CDR1 SGHRS, CDR2 YFSETQ. This CDR3 contains 15 residues. General study results and limits: CMV-specific TCR beta clonotypes restricted by HLA-C dominated the ex vivo response. Individuals carrying CMV plus the relevant HLA were identified by cumulative frequency of public TCR beta families.

Sequenced: PBMCs. The gene calls are TRBV5-1 and TRBJ2-3; the match to TRBD2 covers 11 bases. This sequence originates from a human donor in good health (CMV status not recorded). Some clones in this sample may be carry-over from other donors' samples. CDR3 sequence reads: CASSFSGRAVDTQYF. CDR3 DNA: TGCGCCAGCAGCTTTAGCGGGAGGGCCGTAGATACGCAGTATTTT.